This is a list of T cell receptor beta chains from one sample in a study of regulatory T cells in long-lasting Graves disease. From the multiplex PCR reads, TCRdb called clonotypes with MiXCR, one entry per CDR3 protein. The sample consists of 200,000 to 250,000 distinct CDR3 sequences, over 20% of them appearing once. The sequenced sample was peripheral blood mononuclear cells (PBMCs), obtained at new diagnosis, from a patient treated with antithyroid drugs. The receptors were sampled from a female donor with Graves disease. CDR3s include the opening cysteine and the closing phenylalanine or tryptophan. A D gene is named only where the DNA matches it firmly. Only some rows state a clone size, as once, few, many or a class for expanded clones.

>-|many|TRBV7-9|TRBJ2-1
CASRLTMDVGQFF
TGTGCCAGCAGGCTTACCATGGACGTGGGGCAGTTCTTC
>-|many|TRBV6-1|TRBJ2-3
CASSLGTFGEYF
TGTGCCAGCAGTCTCGGGACGTTCGGGGAGTATTTT
>-|-|TRBV5-1|TRBJ2-5
CASSLRQTQYF
TGCGCCAGCAGCTTAAGGCAGACCCAGTACTTC
>-|many|TRBV2|TRBJ1-6
CASTVAWSSYNSPLHF
TGTGCCAGCACCGTTGCATGGAGCTCCTATAATTCACCCCTCCACTTT
>-|many|TRBV20-1|TRBJ2-7
CSARGASLYEQYF
TGCAGTGCTAGGGGGGCCTCCCTCTACGAGCAGTACTTC
>TRBD2|many|TRBV7-2|TRBJ2-1
CASSPGLANNEQFF
TGTGCCAGCAGCCCGGGACTAGCCAACAATGAGCAGTTCTTC
>TRBD2|-|TRBV20-1|TRBJ2-7
CSARGVGSGSYEQYF
TGCAGTGCTAGGGGAGTGGGTAGCGGGAGTTACGAGCAGTACTTC
>TRBD2|many|TRBV5-1|TRBJ2-7
CASSLREGSYEQYF
TGCGCCAGCAGCTTGAGGGAGGGTTCCTACGAGCAGTACTTC
>TRBD1|-|TRBV11-3|TRBJ1-2
CASGRQGQNYGYTF
TGTGCCAGTGGACGACAGGGACAGAACTATGGCTACACCTTC
>TRBD2|many|TRBV7-2|TRBJ2-7
CASSLSRGGYEQYF
TGTGCCAGCAGCCTCAGCCGGGGGGGCTACGAGCAGTACTTC